These 32 T cell receptor beta chains share one sample of origin, sequenced in a study of CD8 T cells in Susac syndrome. About 0.5 to 1 ug RNA was reverse transcribed with random hexamers. Using its own MiXCR run on the immunoSEQ multiplex PCR reads, TCRdb lists one record per CDR3 protein. The sample has hundreds of thousands of distinct CDR3 sequences, about 95% seen once. Sequences were obtained from CD4+ T cells from PBMCs. The receptors here all came from a human donor with Susac syndrome.

The V call is TRBV7-2, the J call TRBJ2-1; D is unresolved. The CDR3 is made up of 14 amino acids. The V end lost 5 bases, the J end lost 6 bases, and 14 bases lay between the germline ends. Germline loops: CDR1 SGHTA, CDR2 FQGNSA. CDR3 in DNA: TGTGCCAGCAGCCCCCAGGTCGCGATCAATGAGCAGTTCTTC. Translated, it gives CASSPQVAINEQFF.

The V call is TRBV29-1, the J call TRBJ1-1, with D perhaps matching TRBD1 (6 bases). In germline, CDR1 is SQVTM, CDR2 ANQGSEA. This CDR3 contains 18 residues. The V gene lost 3 bases and the J gene lost 4 bases, with 27 bases spanning the gap. The CDR3 sequence is CSVEVGQGRASGFTEAFF. As DNA, the CDR3 is TGCAGCGTTGAGGTCGGCCAGGGGAGAGCCTCGGGGTTCACTGAAGCTTTCTTT.

The chain couples TRBV4-1 to TRBJ2-1; 8 bases agree with TRBD2. The junction had 11 bases not matched to a gene; V was cut back by 11 bases and J by 2 bases. The CDR3 is 15 residues long. Germline lookup yields CDR1 MGHRA and CDR2 YSYEKL. CDR3 sequence: CARPSAGGPYNEQFF. The CDR3 region has the DNA TGCGCCCGACCCAGTGCGGGGGGCCCCTACAATGAGCAGTTCTTC.

This sequence joins TRBV4-3 and TRBJ1-3; D not resolved. V was cut by 1 base and J by 1 base, with 11 bases left in between. This CDR3 comprises 16 residues. CDR1 is LGHNA and CDR2 is YSLEER in the germline V gene. As DNA, the CDR3 is TGCGCCAGCAGCCAAGGAGGGATGGAGTCTGGAAACACCATATATTTT. This sequence encodes CASSQGGMESGNTIYF.

The chain recombines TRBV7-2 with TRBJ2-1; 9 nucleotides align to TRBD1. Germline CDR1 is SGHTA and CDR2 is FQGNSA. The ends lost 5 bases at V and 5 bases at J; junction bases unmatched: 4. The CDR3 has 14 residues. The CDR3 nucleotides are TGTGCCAGCAGCCCACAGGGGGCGGACAATGAGCAGTTCTTC. This codes for CASSPQGADNEQFF.

The rearrangement uses TRBV6-5 and TRBJ1-4; D is uncertain. The V end lost 2 bases, the J end lost 4 bases, and 8 bases lay between the germline ends. Germline V gives CDR1 MNHEY, CDR2 SVGAGI. The CDR3 runs 14 residues. Here the CDR3 reads CASSYAGVNEKLFF. For the CDR3, the DNA is TGTGCCAGCAGTTACGCGGGAGTTAATGAAAAACTGTTTTTT.

This clonotype was counted a single time. This chain links TRBV4-1 with TRBJ2-3, with TRBD2 matching 10 bases. The germline V gene has CDR1 MGHRA and CDR2 YSYEKL. After removal of 5 bases from V and 4 bases from J, the junction contained 9 bases not matched to a gene. This CDR3 has 16 residues. The CDR3 is CASSKRAGGLADTQYF. In DNA, the CDR3 is TGCGCCAGCAGCAAACGAGCGGGGGGGCTGGCAGATACGCAGTATTTT.

This chain connects TRBV5-1 to TRBJ2-1; 8 positions match TRBD1. Looked up from germline, CDR1 is SGHRS and CDR2 is YFSETQ. The CDR3 runs 16 residues. V lost 0 bases to trimming and J lost 7 bases; unmatched junction nucleotides: 9. The CDR3 DNA reads TGCGCCAGCAGCTTGGTACAGGACAGGGCTATGAATGAGCAGTTCTTC. Translating it yields CASSLVQDRAMNEQFF.

This clonotype was detected once. The genes are TRBV29-1 and TRBJ1-5; tentative D call: TRBD1 (6 bases). V was pared by 6 bases and J by 3 bases, with 15 bases between. The CDR3 spans 14 residues. The germline V gene encodes CDR1 SQVTM and CDR2 ANQGSEA. CDR3 loop: CSVRGTGANQPQHF. DNA of the CDR3: TGCAGCGTCAGGGGTACAGGCGCCAATCAGCCCCAGCATTTT. The full variable domain, in which reference TRBV29-1 and TRBJ1-5 provide the parts outside the CDR3, is SAVISQKPSRDICQRGTSLTIQCQVDSQVTMMFWYRQQPGQSLTLIATANQGSEATYESGFVIDKFPISRPNLTFSTLTVSNMSPEDSSIYLCSVRGTGANQPQHFGDGTRLSIL.

This chain joins TRBV19 and TRBJ1-1, with D unclear. Between the trimmed V and J ends, which lost 4 bases and 1 base, there was a span of 4 bases. Germline V gene data show CDR1 as LNHDA and CDR2 as SQIVND (reference sequence). The CDR3 runs 12 residues. Here the CDR3 reads CASSTQNTEAFF. The CDR3 coding sequence is TGTGCCAGTAGTACTCAGAACACTGAAGCTTTCTTT.

V is TRBV9 and J is TRBJ2-1, with 12 positions matching TRBD2. The V gene's germline CDR1 is SGDLS and CDR2 YYNGEE. CDR3 length equals 18 residues. J gave up 5 bases and V 0 bases, and 9 bases lay outside the gene matches. In DNA form, the CDR3 reads TGTGCCAGCAGCGTAGCGGCCAGGACTAGCGGGGACCACAATGAGCAGTTCTTC. Residues: CASSVAARTSGDHNEQFF.

V and J are TRBV12-3 or TRBV12-4 and TRBJ1-1; tentative D call: TRBD1 (5 bases). The CDR3 sequence is 13 residues long. The germline V and J ends were trimmed by 5 bases and 3 bases, with 10 bases remaining between them. The chain's CDR3 is CASSELGDTEAFF. The DNA of the CDR3 is TGTGCCAGCAGTGAATTGGGGGACACTGAAGCTTTCTTT.

The chain links TRBV29-1 to TRBJ1-2; tentative D call: TRBD1 (5 bases). Deletions cut 6 bases from V and 4 bases from J, with 12 bases between. This CDR3 region has 12 residues. Germline values: CDR1 SQVTM, CDR2 ANQGSEA. The CDR3 here is CSVERGGYGYTF. The CDR3 DNA is TGCAGCGTGGAAAGGGGTGGCTATGGCTACACCTTC.

The rearrangement links TRBV4-3 to TRBJ2-3, with unresolved D. Looked up from germline, CDR1 is LGHNA and CDR2 is YSLEER. V was shortened by 0 bases and J by 1 base, with 8 bases between the two germline ends. The CDR3 length is 15 residues. Here the CDR3 reads CASSQDNPGTDTQYF. The CDR3 DNA reads TGCGCCAGCAGCCAAGATAATCCCGGCACAGATACGCAGTATTTT.

This chain joins TRBV7-2 and TRBJ2-1; TRBD2 matches at 8 bases. This CDR3 is 16 amino acids long. Germline trimming cut 4 bases from V and 4 bases from J; bases unmatched to any gene: 9. Germline loops: CDR1 SGHTA, CDR2 FQGNSA. The CDR3 coding sequence is TGTGCCAGCAGCTCAACCTTAGCGGGGTGGTACAATGAGCAGTTCTTC. Protein sequence: CASSSTLAGWYNEQFF.

The CDR3 spells CASSKTDRVLWEKLFF. The CDR3 nucleotides read TGTGCCAGCAGCAAGACTGACCGGGTCCTGTGGGAAAAACTGTTTTTT. The chain employs TRBV21-1 and TRBJ1-4; the D call in the table, TRBD1, was not verified against the DNA. TRBV21-1 is an annotated pseudogene. This CDR3 comprises 16 residues.

This chain connects TRBV6-5 to TRBJ1-6; TRBD1 agrees at 7 bases. This CDR3 comprises 15 residues. The V segment lost 4 bases and the J segment 8 bases; nucleotides outside the gene matches: 8. CDR1 and CDR2 (germline): MNHEY, SVGAGI. The CDR3 here is CASSSQTGNDSPLHF. Written as DNA, the CDR3 is TGTGCCAGCAGTTCCCAGACAGGGAACGATTCACCCCTCCACTTT.

The chain combines TRBV28 with TRBJ1-1; D call uncertain. The V end lost 8 bases, the J end lost 1 base, and 8 bases lay between the germline ends. CDR1 and CDR2 from the germline V gene are MDHEN and SYDVKM. The CDR3 is 12 residues long. CDR3 loop: CASGRANTEAFF. CDR3 nucleotide sequence: TGTGCCAGCGGAAGGGCGAACACTGAAGCTTTCTTT.

This chain connects TRBV4-1 to TRBJ2-7, with a tentative D call TRBD2 (7 bases). V lost 4 bases to trimming and J lost 3 bases, with 25 bases between them. Looked up from germline, CDR1 is MGHRA and CDR2 is YSYEKL. There are 18 residues in the CDR3. The CDR3 loop reads CASSPSGGQDPRGYEQYF. DNA for the CDR3: TGCGCCAGCAGCCCTTCGGGGGGCCAAGATCCCCGGGGCTACGAGCAGTACTTC.

This chain links TRBV6-2 or TRBV6-3 with TRBJ2-1, with TRBD2 identical over 7 bases. With 5 bases clipped from V and 12 bases from J, the junction kept 4 bases outside the gene matches. Germline V gene lookup returns CDR1 MNHEY and CDR2 SVGEGT. There are 11 residues in the CDR3. In nucleotides, the CDR3 is TGTGCCAGCAGTACTGGGGGGGGGCAGTTCTTC. It yields the protein CASSTGGGQFF.

The CDR3 DNA reads as TGCAGTGCTAGTAGCCCGGACAGGGGCACAGATACGCAGTATTTT. It translates to CSASSPDRGTDTQYF. The genes are TRBV20-1 and TRBJ2-3, with TRBD1 matching over 8 bases. J lost 1 base, V lost 3 bases, and 6 bases had no gene match. Germline CDR1 DFQATT, CDR2 SNEGSKA (reference sequence). CDR3 length: 15 amino acids.

The V and J genes are TRBV4-3 and TRBJ2-1; D is possibly TRBD2 (5 bases). The CDR3 sequence is 11 residues long. With 8 bases removed from V and 4 bases from J, the gap between germline ends came to 6 bases. Germline V lookup: CDR1 LGHNA, CDR2 YSLEER. The CDR3, as DNA: TGCGCCAGCGGACTTTACAATGAGCAGTTCTTC. Encoded protein: CASGLYNEQFF.

This sequence joins TRBV19 and TRBJ2-1; 10 bases fit TRBD2. Germline V gene data show CDR1 as LNHDA and CDR2 as SQIVND (reference sequence). Trimming at V came to 3 bases and at J to 5 bases, leaving 4 bases not matched to a gene. The CDR3 is 15 amino acids. CDR3 in DNA: TGTGCCAGTAGTATCAGCGGGGGGGATCACAATGAGCAGTTCTTC. Translating it yields CASSISGGDHNEQFF.

The rearrangement uses TRBV24-1 and TRBJ2-1; D possibly corresponds to TRBD2 (6 bases). Germline values: CDR1 KGHDR, CDR2 SFDVKD. Trimming left V 4 bases short and J 10 bases short, with 13 bases between. This CDR3 comprises 13 residues. CDR3 sequence: CATSDPGGPEQFF. DNA for the CDR3: TGTGCCACCAGTGACCCCGGGGGACCCGAGCAGTTCTTC.

This chain joins TRBV5-1 and TRBJ2-1; 9 bases are shared with TRBD2. V lost 1 base, J lost 7 bases, and 6 bases stayed unmatched. This CDR3 region has 15 residues. Germline CDR1 SGHRS, CDR2 YFSETQ. The DNA for the CDR3 is TGCGCCAGCAGCTTGCTGAGCGGGGGGTTTAATGAGCAGTTCTTC. This codes for CASSLLSGGFNEQFF.

V gene TRBV6-2 or TRBV6-3 combines with J gene TRBJ2-3; the D gene is possibly TRBD2 (6 bases). CDR3 length: 15 residues. Trimming left V 7 bases short and J 2 bases short, with 16 bases between. Germline-derived CDR1 and CDR2 are MNHEY and SVGEGT. The DNA for the CDR3 is TGTGCCAGCAATCGGGACTCCGACCCCACAGATACGCAGTATTTT. Encoded protein: CASNRDSDPTDTQYF.

The chain employs TRBV14 and TRBJ2-7; 12 bases align to TRBD2. The CDR3 is 16 residues long. V gave up 4 bases and J gave up 3 bases; unmatched junction bases: 7. From germline, CDR1 is SGHDN and CDR2 FVKESK. This CDR3 reads CASSRRLAGVSYEQYF. CDR3 nucleotides: TGTGCCAGCAGCCGGCGACTAGCGGGGGTAAGCTACGAGCAGTACTTC. Complete variable domain (other parts from reference TRBV14 and TRBJ2-7): EAGVTQFPSHSVIEKGQTVTLRCDPISGHDNLYWYRRVMGKEIKFLLHFVKESKQDESGMPNNRFLAERTGGTYSTLKVQPAELEDSGVYFCASSRRLAGVSYEQYFGPGTRLTVT.

J is TRBJ2-4 and V is TRBV19, with no clear D. The CDR3 extends over 13 amino acids. V was cut by 1 base and J by 5 bases, with 6 bases left in between. Germline CDR1 and CDR2: LNHDA and SQIVND (reference sequence). CDR3 in DNA: TGTGCCAGTAGTATAGGGCGACAAAACATTCAGTACTTC. It specifies CASSIGRQNIQYF.

This chain connects TRBV9 to TRBJ2-1; tentatively, D is TRBD1 (6 bases). The V and J ends lost 0 bases and 3 bases respectively, with 13 bases between them. CDR3 length equals 16 residues. CDR1 SGDLS and CDR2 YYNGEE come from the germline V gene. The DNA of the CDR3 is TGTGCCAGCAGCGTAGACGGTCAGGGGTTCTACAATGAGCAGTTCTTC. It is translated as CASSVDGQGFYNEQFF.

This clonotype was recorded only once. The V call is TRBV20-1, the J call TRBJ1-1; TRBD1 is a possible D gene (5 bases). Germline loops: CDR1 DFQATT, CDR2 SNEGSKA (reference sequence). This CDR3 has 14 amino acids. Trimming took 2 bases from V and 1 from J, leaving 11 bases between them. The CDR3 loop is CSARTDSRNTEAFF. The CDR3 DNA sequence: TGCAGTGCTAGAACTGACAGCAGGAACACTGAAGCTTTCTTT.

This clonotype occurred once. The rearrangement links TRBV24-1 to TRBJ2-4; 11 bases agree with TRBD1. The CDR3 extends over 18 amino acids. Germline loops: CDR1 KGHDR, CDR2 SFDVKD. Germline trimming cut 4 bases from V and 3 bases from J; bases unmatched to any gene: 10. In DNA, the CDR3 is TGTGCCACCAGTGAATCCCCAGGACAGGGGGCAGGCAAAAACATTCAGTACTTC. It specifies CATSESPGQGAGKNIQYF.

This clonotype was found a few times. The chain employs TRBV19 and TRBJ1-1, with unresolved D. The V gene lost 6 bases and the J gene lost 0 bases, with 2 bases spanning the gap. Germline values: CDR1 LNHDA, CDR2 SQIVND (reference sequence). The CDR3 consists of 11 residues. CDR3 residues: CASSVNTEAFF. The CDR3 DNA sequence: TGTGCCAGTAGCGTGAACACTGAAGCTTTCTTT.